This TCR beta chain comes out of a study of shared clonotypes between healthy human individuals. V gave up 5 bases and J gave up 5 bases, with 14 bases separating them. The CDR3 contains 14 residues. Germline V gene lookup returns CDR1 MNHEY and CDR2 SVGAGI. Cells designated naive CD8 were CD45RO-negative and were positively selected for CCR7, with terminally differentiated effector memory CD45RA+ cells excluded. On this clone itself: Its antigen is currently unknown.

Study observations and caveats: Naive subsets generally exceeded memory subsets in estimated richness. Relative to clonotypes present in all four donors, those not shared had lower generation probabilities. Read depth was anticipated to influence clonotype sharing among donors.

Sorted-subset replicate PCR reactions contained around 220 ng DNA, corresponding to approximately 30,000 T cell genomes. The data were produced by immunoSEQ multiplex PCR, yet TCRdb's version contains in-frame clones alone and is incomplete. The sample includes about 2 million clones, roughly 95% seen only once; the top ten take around 1.2%. Sequenced input: naive CD8+ T cells sorted from blood. This sequence was found in a man between 18 and 35 years old in good health. The V gene is TRBV6-5, the J gene TRBJ2-3; tentatively, D is TRBD1 or TRBD2 (6 bases each). CDR3 region: CASSAGGLLDTQYF. CDR3 bases: TGTGCCAGCAGTGCCGGGGGCCTTTTAGATACGCAGTATTTT.